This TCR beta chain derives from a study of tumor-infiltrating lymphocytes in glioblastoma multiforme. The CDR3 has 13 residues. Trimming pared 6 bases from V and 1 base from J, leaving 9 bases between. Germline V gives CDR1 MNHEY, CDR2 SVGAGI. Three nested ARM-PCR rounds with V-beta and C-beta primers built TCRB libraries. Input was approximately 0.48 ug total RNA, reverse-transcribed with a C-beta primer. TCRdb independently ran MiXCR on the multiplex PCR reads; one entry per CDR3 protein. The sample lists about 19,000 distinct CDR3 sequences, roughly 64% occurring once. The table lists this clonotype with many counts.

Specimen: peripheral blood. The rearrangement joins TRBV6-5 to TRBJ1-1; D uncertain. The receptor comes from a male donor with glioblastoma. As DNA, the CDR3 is TGTGCCAGCAGCCCTACACAGAACACTGAAGCTTTCTTT. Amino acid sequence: CASSPTQNTEAFF.